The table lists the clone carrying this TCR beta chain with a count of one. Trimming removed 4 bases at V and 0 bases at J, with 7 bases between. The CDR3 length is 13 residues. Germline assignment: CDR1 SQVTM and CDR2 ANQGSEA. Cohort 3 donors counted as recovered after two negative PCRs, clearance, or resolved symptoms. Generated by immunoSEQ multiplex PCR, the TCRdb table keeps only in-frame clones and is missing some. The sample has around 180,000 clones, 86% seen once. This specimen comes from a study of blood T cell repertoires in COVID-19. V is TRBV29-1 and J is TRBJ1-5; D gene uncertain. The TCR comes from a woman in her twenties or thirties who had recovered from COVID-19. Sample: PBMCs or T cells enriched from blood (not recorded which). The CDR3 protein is CSVGRDSNQPQHF. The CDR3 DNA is TGCAGCGTTGGGAGAGATAGCAATCAGCCCCAGCATTTT. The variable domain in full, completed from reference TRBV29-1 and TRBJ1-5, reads SAVISQKPSRDICQRGTSLTIQCQVDSQVTMMFWYRQQPGQSLTLIATANQGSEATYESGFVIDKFPISRPNLTFSTLTVSNMSPEDSSIYLCSVGRDSNQPQHFGDGTRLSIL.